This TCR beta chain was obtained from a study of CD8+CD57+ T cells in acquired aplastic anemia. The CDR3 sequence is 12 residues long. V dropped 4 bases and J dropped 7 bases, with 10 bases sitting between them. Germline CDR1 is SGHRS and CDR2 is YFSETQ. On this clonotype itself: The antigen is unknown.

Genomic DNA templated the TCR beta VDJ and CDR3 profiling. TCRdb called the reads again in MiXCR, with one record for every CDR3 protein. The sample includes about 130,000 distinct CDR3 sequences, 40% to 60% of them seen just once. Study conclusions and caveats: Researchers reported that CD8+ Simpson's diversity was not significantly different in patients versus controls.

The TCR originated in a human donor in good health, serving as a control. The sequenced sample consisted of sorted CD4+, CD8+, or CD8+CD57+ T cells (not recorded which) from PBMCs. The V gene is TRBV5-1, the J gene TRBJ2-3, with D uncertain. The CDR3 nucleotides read TGCGCCAGCAGCCCAGACAAAAATACGCAGTATTTT. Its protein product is CASSPDKNTQYF.